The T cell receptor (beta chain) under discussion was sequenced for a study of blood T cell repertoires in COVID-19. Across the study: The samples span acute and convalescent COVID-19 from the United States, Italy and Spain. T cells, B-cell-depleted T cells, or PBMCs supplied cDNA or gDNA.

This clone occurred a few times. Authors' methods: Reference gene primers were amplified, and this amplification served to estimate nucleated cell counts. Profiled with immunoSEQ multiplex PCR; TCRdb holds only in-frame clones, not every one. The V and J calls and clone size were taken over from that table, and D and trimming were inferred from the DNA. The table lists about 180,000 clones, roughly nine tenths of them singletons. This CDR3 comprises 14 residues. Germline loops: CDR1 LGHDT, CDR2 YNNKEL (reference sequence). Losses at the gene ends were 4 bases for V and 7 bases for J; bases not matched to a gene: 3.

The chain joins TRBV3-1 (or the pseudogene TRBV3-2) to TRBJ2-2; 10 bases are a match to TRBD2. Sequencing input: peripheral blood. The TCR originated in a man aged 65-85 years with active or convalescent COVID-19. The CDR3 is CASSLSGRSGELFF. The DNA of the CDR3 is TGTGCCAGCAGCCTTAGCGGGAGGAGCGGGGAGCTGTTTTTT.